The clone carrying this T cell receptor (beta chain) has more than one count but fewer than ten. This specimen belongs to a study of response to subunit inactivated influenza vaccine. TCRdb reprocessed the RT-PCR reads via MiXCR and lists one record per CDR3 protein. The sample yields approximately 520,000 distinct CDR3 sequences, about 15% seen once. This CDR3 contains 13 residues. V was pared by 6 bases and J by 8 bases, with 13 bases between. The germline V gene encodes CDR1 SNHLY and CDR2 FYNNEI. The specimen was CD4+ T cells sorted from PBMCs, collected about 24 months after vaccination. The chain links TRBV2 to TRBJ1-4, with a weak D call TRBD1 (5 bases). This receptor was taken from a man aged 45-69 years who received an inactivated influenza vaccine. The CDR3 region is CASRRDPREKLFF. In DNA, the CDR3 is TGTGCCAGCAGGCGGGACCCAAGGGAAAAACTGTTTTTT.